Sequencing of this TCR beta chain was carried out in a study of shared clonotypes between healthy human individuals. General observations from the study: The naive CD4 repertoires of a handful of donors were compared, and around 5% of clonotypes were shared. Researchers sampled only blood; tissue repertoires likely differ.

Using immunoSEQ multiplex PCR, the repertoire was profiled, and TCRdb retains in-frame clones only, with some absent. Here the sample spans some 2.1 million clones, 85% to 95% being singletons. CD45RO-negative cells were positively selected for CCR7, leaving out terminally differentiated effector memory CD45RA+ cells. For this clone: What it recognizes is unknown. Germline is not matched at one junction end, which may reflect a read error.

The sample was naive CD8+ T cells sorted from blood. The receptor was isolated from a man aged 18 to 29 in good health.

CDR3 residues: CSVEGGDQSTDTQYF. The CDR3 DNA sequence: TGCAGCGTGGAAGGGGGGGACCAGAGCACAGATACGCAGTATTTT. The V gene is TRBV29-1, the J gene TRBJ2-3, with D perhaps matching TRBD2 (7 bases). Germline V lookup: CDR1 SQVTM, CDR2 ANQGSEA. This CDR3 region has 15 residues.